A single sample is the source of the 10 T cell receptor beta chains below, sequenced in a study of post-analysis software for immune sequencing data (dated by TCRdb to about 2015). Paper-wide results and their limitations: Patients showed significantly higher frequencies than controls for a few TRBV segments, among them TRBV5-6, TRBV5-1 and TRBV20-1.

Libraries were made using PCR. The sample was run on an Illumina HiSeq 2500. To reduce PCR and sequencing biases, unique molecular identifiers were incorporated into the TCR beta cDNA libraries. The public sequencing data were trimmed at Q25 with fastp and processed into clonotypes with MiXCR by TCRdb, which kept only in-frame beta chains. Every entry covers one CDR3 protein and lists the most common genes and DNA from its rows. Within this sample are 750,000 to 950,000 distinct CDR3 sequences, with under 70% of them counted one time only. Of the sample, approximately 4.5% falls within the top ten clones. Their antigens are not known. Sample: blood. Receptors originate from a girl aged 10-17 years with multiple sclerosis.

The V and J genes are TRBV12-3 or TRBV12-4 and TRBJ2-3; D perhaps matches TRBD2 (5 bases). V lost 6 bases and J lost 4, with 17 bases in between. The CDR3 runs to 15 residues. The CDR3 sequence: CASSRIPLSADTQYF. In nucleotides, the CDR3 is TGTGCCAGCAGCCGGATCCCACTTAGCGCAGATACGCAGTATTTT.

Only a few counts were recorded for this clonotype. The CDR3 sequence is CAISGTSGSETQYF. The CDR3 coding sequence is TGTGCCATCAGTGGGACTAGCGGGAGTGAGACCCAGTACTTC. This rearrangement joins TRBV10-3 to TRBJ2-7, with 13 bases matching TRBD2. The DNA end is a closer match to TRBJ2-5, so the J assignment may be wrong. This CDR3 spans 14 amino acids. Germline CDR1 is ENHRY and CDR2 is SYGVKD.

This clonotype was detected once. This chain links TRBV29-1 with TRBJ2-5; D is undetermined. Germline values: CDR1 SQVTM, CDR2 ANQGSEA. Trimming stripped 4 bases from V and 11 bases from J, with 14 bases between. This CDR3 contains 11 residues. The CDR3 loop is CSVVTYNEQYF. CDR3 bases: TGCAGCGTTGTTACCTACAATGAGCAGTACTTC.

This clonotype was counted a few times. This chain joins TRBV4-1 and TRBJ2-5, with 8 bases lining up with TRBD2. CDR3 length: 14 residues. Germline assignment: CDR1 MGHRA and CDR2 YSYEKL. V was pared by 2 bases and J by 3 bases, with 2 bases of the junction left unmatched. The chain's CDR3 is CASSQSGREETQYF. The CDR3 DNA follows: TGCGCCAGCAGCCAATCCGGGAGGGAAGAGACCCAGTACTTC.

The V and J genes are TRBV11-2 and TRBJ2-3, with D possibly being TRBD2 (6 bases). Germline loops: CDR1 SGHAT, CDR2 FQNNGV. The V end lost 8 bases, the J end lost 1 base, and 16 bases lay between the germline ends. This CDR3 is built from 15 residues. CDR3 in amino acids: CASSRGGECTDTQYF. CDR3 in DNA: TGTGCCAGCTCTAGGGGCGGGGAATGCACAGATACGCAGTATTTT.

In this sample, this clonotype turned up a few times. The chain recombines TRBV6-5 with TRBJ1-2, with a possible D match to TRBD1 (6 bases). This CDR3 spans 12 amino acids. V lost 5 bases to trimming and J lost 7 bases, with 11 bases between them. Germline V CDR1 and CDR2: MNHEY, SVGAGI. DNA for the CDR3: TGTGCCAGCAGTCGGGGGGCGGCTGGCTACACCTTC. Protein product: CASSRGAAGYTF.

This chain uses TRBV4-1 with TRBJ2-4, with D perhaps matching TRBD1 (6 bases). The closer fit of TRBJ2-5 to the DNA end suggests the J call may be wrong. Germline V CDR1 and CDR2: MGHRA, YSYEKL. The CDR3 has 16 amino acids. The CDR3 here is CASSQVPGDVRETQYF. For the CDR3, the DNA is TGCGCCAGCAGCCAAGTTCCAGGGGATGTCCGAGAGACCCAGTACTTC.

The gene calls are TRBV7-2 and TRBJ2-7; D is ambiguous. CDR3 length: 13 amino acids. V gave up 4 bases and J gave up 1 base, with 8 bases separating them. The germline gives CDR1 SGHTA, CDR2 FQGNSA. Here the CDR3 DNA reads TGTGCCAGCAGCTGGGCGGTTTCCTACGAGCAGTACTTC. Residues: CASSWAVSYEQYF.

The V call is TRBV7-3, the J call TRBJ2-1; 12 nucleotides match TRBD2. Germline lookup yields CDR1 SGHTA and CDR2 FQGTGA. The CDR3 extends over 18 amino acids. J was trimmed by 9 bases and V by 1 base; bases with no gene match: 13. CDR3 sequence: CASSLSRASSGRGIEQFF. The CDR3, as DNA: TGTGCCAGCAGCTTAAGCCGGGCCTCTAGCGGGAGGGGAATTGAGCAGTTCTTC.

The chain uses TRBV6-5 and TRBJ2-7, with 7 bases fitting TRBD2. The J call is uncertain, as TRBJ2-5 better fits the DNA end. Germline CDR1 and CDR2: MNHEY and SVGAGI. This CDR3 has 16 residues. The CDR3 sequence is CASSYFDAGEGETQYF. The CDR3 nucleotides read TGTGCCAGCAGTTATTTCGACGCGGGAGAGGGAGAGACCCAGTACTTC.